This record looks at one T cell receptor (beta chain) sequence and its context. The length of the CDR3 is 14 residues. CDR1 and CDR2 (germline): SGHTA, FQGNSA. V was clipped by 6 bases and J by 2 bases, with 14 bases between them. The record originates from a study of cytomegalovirus exposure and HLA in healthy donors. Clones were read by immunoSEQ multiplex PCR, and TCRdb kept only the in-frame ones, dropping some. The sample includes fewer than 200,000 clones, approximately 86% seen only once; the top ten take 2% to 2.5%. This sequence originates from a woman between 18 and 30 years old in good health and CMV-seronegative. The source material was PBMCs. This sequence joins TRBV7-2 and TRBJ2-7, with D perhaps matching TRBD1 (5 bases). The chain's CDR3 is CASRYDLGAYEQYF. The CDR3 bases are TGTGCCAGCAGGTACGATCTAGGGGCCTACGAGCAGTACTTC.